This T cell receptor (beta chain) was obtained from a study of tumor-infiltrating lymphocytes in glioblastoma multiforme. About this clonotype itself: Its antigen is unknown.

This CDR3 region has 14 residues. Germline V gene lookup returns CDR1 MDHEN and CDR2 SYDVKM. J gave up 6 bases and V 10 bases, and 10 bases lay outside the gene matches. Study-wide findings and caveats: Only one glioblastoma patient had TCR and mutation analysis.

Three nested ARM-PCR rounds with V-beta and C-beta primers built TCRB libraries. TCRdb fed the multiplex PCR reads into MiXCR, producing one record per CDR3 protein. The table includes about 11,000 distinct CDR3 sequences, approximately 75% detected once. The sequenced sample consisted of brain tumor tissue. The V and J genes are TRBV28 and TRBJ2-1; TRBD1 aligns across 9 bases. This receptor was identified in a male donor with glioblastoma. This chain's CDR3 is CATEKGTGFNEQFF. The CDR3 DNA follows: TGTGCCACCGAGAAGGGGACAGGGTTCAATGAGCAGTTCTTC.